One sample yielded the 7 T cell receptor beta chains listed below, sequenced in a study of T cells in narcolepsy. TCRdb's table, derived via immunoSEQ multiplex PCR, lists solely in-frame clones and lacks some. This table holds about 27,000 clones, 75% to 85% found once. The sequenced sample consisted of memory (CD45RA-) CD4+ T cells from blood. These receptors were collected from a human donor in good health.

The rearrangement joins TRBV19 to TRBJ1-1, with D perhaps TRBD1 (6 bases). V was pared by 1 base and J by 0 bases, with 12 bases between. This CDR3 is 16 amino acids long. Germline V gene lookup returns CDR1 LNHDA and CDR2 SQIVND (reference sequence). This CDR3 is CASSIGRGRLNTEAFF. The CDR3 DNA follows: TGTGCCAGTAGTATAGGCAGGGGACGGTTGAACACTGAAGCTTTCTTT.

This chain joins TRBV11-2 and TRBJ1-6, with 10 positions matching TRBD1. CDR3 size: 14 residues. The J segment lost 9 bases and the V segment lost 4 bases, leaving 3 bases of the junction unmatched. Germline V gives CDR1 SGHAT, CDR2 FQNNGV. The CDR3 sequence: CASSSDRGISPLHF. The CDR3 coding sequence is TGTGCCAGCAGCTCGGACAGGGGGATTTCACCCCTCCACTTT.

This chain joins TRBV21-1 and TRBJ2-5; the table calls TRBD2, which could not be checked here. TRBV21-1 is a pseudogene. This CDR3 has 14 amino acids. Here the CDR3 DNA reads TGTGCCAGCAGCAAATTATCTAGATGGGAGACCCAGTACTTC. Amino acids: CASSKLSRWETQYF.

This chain joins TRBV29-1 and TRBJ1-2, with D perhaps TRBD1 (5 bases). Between the trimmed V and J ends, which lost 2 bases and 7 bases, there was a span of 11 bases. Germline V gene sequence: CDR1 SQVTM, CDR2 ANQGSEA. This CDR3 has 12 amino acids. In nucleotides, the CDR3 is TGCAGCGTTGAATCCCAGGGCGGTGGCTACACCTTC. This gives the protein CSVESQGGGYTF.

The genes are TRBV5-1 and TRBJ2-7; D unresolved. CDR1 is SGHRS and CDR2 is YFSETQ in the germline V gene. This CDR3 has 14 residues. V lost 0 bases and J lost 5, with 12 bases in between. The DNA of the CDR3 is TGCGCCAGCAGCTTGGTTGCAGGAACCCACGAGCAGTACTTC. This codes for CASSLVAGTHEQYF.

A few counts support this clone. The CDR3 protein is CASSPGGAGLGRSEQYF. In DNA, the CDR3 is TGCGCCAGCAGCCCTGGAGGGGCGGGACTAGGGCGATCCGAGCAGTACTTC. The chain has TRBV4-3 and TRBJ2-7; 8 nucleotides align to TRBD2. This CDR3 comprises 17 residues. Germline V gene sequence: CDR1 LGHNA, CDR2 YSLEER. With 4 bases clipped from V and 6 bases from J, the junction kept 17 bases outside the gene matches.

The chain is built from TRBV29-1 and TRBJ1-1; the D is unclear. The germline V gene has CDR1 SQVTM and CDR2 ANQGSEA. V lost 6 bases to trimming and J lost 9 bases, with 20 bases between them. CDR3 length: 13 amino acids. The CDR3 is CSVIDPTYGKAFF. The CDR3 bases are TGCAGCGTAATCGATCCGACCTATGGGAAAGCTTTCTTT.